This T cell receptor (beta chain) was obtained from a study of blood T cell repertoires in COVID-19. The overall study: Specimens from acute and convalescent COVID-19 originated in the United States, Italy and Spain. In each case, the material was cDNA or gDNA derived from T cells, B-cell-depleted T cells, or PBMCs.

Study processing details: Reference gene primer amplification gave estimated nucleated cell counts. Generated by immunoSEQ multiplex PCR, the TCRdb table keeps only in-frame clones and is missing some. D and trimming come from the DNA, and the V and J calls and clone size come from that table. The sample has about 59,000 clones, more than 75% seen once. This CDR3 has 15 residues. Germline loops: CDR1 SGHAT, CDR2 FQNNGV. The V segment lost 1 base and the J segment 2 bases; nucleotides outside the gene matches: 3. The receptor comes from a man older than 75 in a cohort sampled during active COVID-19. Specimen: peripheral blood. The chain links TRBV11-2 to TRBJ1-1, with 8 bases matching TRBD1. The CDR3 DNA follows: TGTGCCAGCAGCTTAGGACAGGGGATTAACACTGAAGCTTTCTTT. It codes for CASSLGQGINTEAFF.